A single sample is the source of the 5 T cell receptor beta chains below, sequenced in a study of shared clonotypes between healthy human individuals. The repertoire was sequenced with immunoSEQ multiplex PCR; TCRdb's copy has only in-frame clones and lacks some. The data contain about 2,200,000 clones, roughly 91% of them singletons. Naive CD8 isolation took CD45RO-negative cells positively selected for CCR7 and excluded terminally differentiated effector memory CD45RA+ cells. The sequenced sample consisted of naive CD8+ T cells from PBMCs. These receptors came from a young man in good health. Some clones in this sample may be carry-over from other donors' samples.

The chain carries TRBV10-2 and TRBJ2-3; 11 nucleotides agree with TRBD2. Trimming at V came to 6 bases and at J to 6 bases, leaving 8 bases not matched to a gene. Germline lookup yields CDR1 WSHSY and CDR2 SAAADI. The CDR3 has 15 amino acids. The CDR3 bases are TGCGCCAGCAGAGCCTTAGCGGGAGGGCCGGATACGCAGTATTTT. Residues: CASRALAGGPDTQYF.

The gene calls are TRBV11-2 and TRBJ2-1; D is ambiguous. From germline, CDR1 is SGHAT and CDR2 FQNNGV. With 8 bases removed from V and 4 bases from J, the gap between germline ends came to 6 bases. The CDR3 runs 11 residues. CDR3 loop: CASWGYNEQFF. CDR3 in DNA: TGTGCCAGCTGGGGATACAATGAGCAGTTCTTC.

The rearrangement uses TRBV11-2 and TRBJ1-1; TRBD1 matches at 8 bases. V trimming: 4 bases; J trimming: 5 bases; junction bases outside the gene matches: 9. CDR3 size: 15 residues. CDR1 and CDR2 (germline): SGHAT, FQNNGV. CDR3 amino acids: CASSYYDRGRTEAFF. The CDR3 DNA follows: TGTGCCAGCAGCTATTATGACAGGGGAAGGACTGAAGCTTTCTTT.

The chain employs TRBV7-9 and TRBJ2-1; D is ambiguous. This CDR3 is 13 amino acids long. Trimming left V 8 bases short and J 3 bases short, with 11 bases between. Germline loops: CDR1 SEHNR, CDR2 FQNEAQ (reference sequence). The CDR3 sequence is CASDGRDYNEQFF. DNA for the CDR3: TGTGCCAGCGACGGCAGAGACTACAATGAGCAGTTCTTC.

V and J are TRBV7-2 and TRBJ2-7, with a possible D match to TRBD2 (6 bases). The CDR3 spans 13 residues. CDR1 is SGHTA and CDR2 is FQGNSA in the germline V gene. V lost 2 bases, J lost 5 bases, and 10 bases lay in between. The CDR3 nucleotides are TGTGCCAGCAGCTTACGGGAGACCCACGAGCAGTACTTC. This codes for CASSLRETHEQYF.